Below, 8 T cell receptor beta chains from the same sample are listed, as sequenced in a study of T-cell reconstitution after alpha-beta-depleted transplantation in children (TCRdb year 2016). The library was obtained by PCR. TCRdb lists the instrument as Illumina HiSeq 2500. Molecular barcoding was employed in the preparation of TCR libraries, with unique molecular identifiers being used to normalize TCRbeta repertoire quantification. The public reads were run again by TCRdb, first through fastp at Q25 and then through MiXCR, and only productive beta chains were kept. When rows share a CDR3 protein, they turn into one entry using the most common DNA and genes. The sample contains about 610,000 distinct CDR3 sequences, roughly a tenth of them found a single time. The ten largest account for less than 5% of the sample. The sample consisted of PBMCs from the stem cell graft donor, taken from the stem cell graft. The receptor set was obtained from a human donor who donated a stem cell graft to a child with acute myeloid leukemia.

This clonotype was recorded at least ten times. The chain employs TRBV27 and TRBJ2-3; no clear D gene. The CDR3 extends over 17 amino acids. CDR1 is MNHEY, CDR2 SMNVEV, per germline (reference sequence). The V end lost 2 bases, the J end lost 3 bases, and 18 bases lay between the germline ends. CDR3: CASSLNTRFGYTDTQYF. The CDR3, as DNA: TGTGCCAGCAGTTTAAACACTCGTTTCGGCTATACAGATACGCAGTATTTT.

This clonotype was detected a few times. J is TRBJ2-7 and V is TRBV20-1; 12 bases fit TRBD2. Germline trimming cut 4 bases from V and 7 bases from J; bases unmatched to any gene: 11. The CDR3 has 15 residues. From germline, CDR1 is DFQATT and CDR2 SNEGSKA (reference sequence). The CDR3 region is CSATFLAGGPREQYF. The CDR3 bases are TGCAGTGCTACCTTCCTAGCGGGAGGGCCACGGGAGCAGTACTTC.

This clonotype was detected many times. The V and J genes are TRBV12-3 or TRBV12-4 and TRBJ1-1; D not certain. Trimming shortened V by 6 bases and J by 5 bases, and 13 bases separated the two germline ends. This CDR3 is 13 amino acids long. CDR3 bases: TGTGCCAGCAGCTTGGGCGGTTTGACTGAAGCTTTCTTT. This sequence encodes CASSLGGLTEAFF.

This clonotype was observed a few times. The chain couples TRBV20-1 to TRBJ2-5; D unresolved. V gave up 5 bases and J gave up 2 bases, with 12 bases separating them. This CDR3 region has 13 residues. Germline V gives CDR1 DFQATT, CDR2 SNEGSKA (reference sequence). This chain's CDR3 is CSAWFRDQETQYF. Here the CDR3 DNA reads TGCAGTGCTTGGTTTAGAGATCAAGAGACCCAGTACTTC.

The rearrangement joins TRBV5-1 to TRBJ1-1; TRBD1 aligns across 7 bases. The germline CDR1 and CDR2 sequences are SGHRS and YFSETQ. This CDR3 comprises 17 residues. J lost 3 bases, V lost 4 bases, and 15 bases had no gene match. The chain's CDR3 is CASSGGRTGKEDTEAFF. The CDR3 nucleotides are TGCGCCAGCAGCGGGGGGAGGACAGGAAAGGAGGACACTGAAGCTTTCTTT.

The CDR3 nucleotides read TGTGCCAGCAGTTCCGGACAGGACAATGAGCAGTTCTTC. It yields the protein CASSSGQDNEQFF. The chain has TRBV5-5 and TRBJ2-1; 7 nucleotides align to TRBD1. The V and J ends lost 5 bases and 5 bases, in that order; junction bases with no gene match: 4. CDR3 length equals 13 residues. Germline V gene lookup returns CDR1 SGHKS and CDR2 YYEKEE (reference sequence). The whole variable domain, filled in from reference TRBV5-5 and TRBJ2-1, reads DAGVTQSPTHLIKTRGQQVTLRCSPISGHKSVSWYQQVLGQGPQFIFQYYEKEERGRGNFPDRFSARQFPNYSSELNVNALLLGDSALYLCASSSGQDNEQFFGPGTRLTVL.

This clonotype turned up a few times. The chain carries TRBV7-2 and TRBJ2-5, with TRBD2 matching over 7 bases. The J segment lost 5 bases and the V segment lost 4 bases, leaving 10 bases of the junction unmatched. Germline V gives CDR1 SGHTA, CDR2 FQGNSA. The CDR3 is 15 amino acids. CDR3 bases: TGTGCCAGCAGCTCCCAGCGGGGAGTGGGGGAGACCCAGTACTTC. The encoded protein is CASSSQRGVGETQYF.

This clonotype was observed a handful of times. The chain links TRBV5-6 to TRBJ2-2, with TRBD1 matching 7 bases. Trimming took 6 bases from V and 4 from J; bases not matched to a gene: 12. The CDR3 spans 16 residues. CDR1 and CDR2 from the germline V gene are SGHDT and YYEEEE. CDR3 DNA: TGTGCCAGCACCTTTGGGACAGTGGTTTTCACCGGGGAGCTGTTTTTT. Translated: CASTFGTVVFTGELFF. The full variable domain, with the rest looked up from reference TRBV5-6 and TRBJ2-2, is DAGVTQSPTHLIKTRGQQVTLRCSPKSGHDTVSWYQQALGQGPQFIFQYYEEEERQRGNFPDRFSGHQFPNYSSELNVNALLLGDSALYLCASTFGTVVFTGELFFGEGSRLTVL.